This T cell receptor beta chain was recovered during a study of blood T cell repertoires in COVID-19. About the study: PBMCs, B-cell-depleted T cells, or T cells provided the cDNA or gDNA that made up the material.

This CDR3 is 14 amino acids long. The ends lost 7 bases at V and 2 bases at J; junction bases unmatched: 6. Germline CDR1 LNHDA, CDR2 SQIVND (reference sequence). Method: immunoSEQ multiplex PCR; TCRdb's copy keeps in-frame clones and lacks some. The profile shows some 120,000 clones, 80% to 90% of them singletons. The sequenced material came from peripheral blood. The rearrangement joins TRBV19 to TRBJ1-1; 8 bases map to TRBD1. This sequence was found in a man aged 70-80 years with active or convalescent COVID-19. The CDR3 loop is CASTMGQVNTEAFF. As DNA, the CDR3 is TGTGCCAGTACTATGGGACAGGTTAACACTGAAGCTTTCTTT. The full variable domain, in which reference TRBV19 and TRBJ1-1 provide the parts outside the CDR3, is DGGITQSPKYLFRKEGQNVTLSCEQNLNHDAMYWYRQDPGQGLRLIYYSQIVNDFQKGDIAEGYSVSREKKESFPLTVTSAQKNPTAFYLCASTMGQVNTEAFFGQGTRLTVV.